The sequence of this TCR beta chain was determined in a study of control samples from healthy donors and cancer patients. This CDR3 has 13 residues. Germline assignment: CDR1 GTSNPN and CDR2 SVGIG (reference sequence). The V end was cut by 2 bases, the J end by 6 bases, with 14 bases between. Some clones are missing from TCRdb's copy, which holds only in-frame ones; the method was immunoSEQ multiplex PCR. The data hold about 70,000 clones, with nearly 85% observed a single time. The chain links TRBV30 to TRBJ2-7; perhaps TRBD1 as D (7 bases). This TCR was recovered from a man in his forties or fifties in good health. What was sequenced was blood. CDR3 nucleotides: TGTGCCTGGAGTTCAGGGGGAGGTATCGAGCAGTACTTC. As protein: CAWSSGGGIEQYF.